This is a list of T cell receptor beta chains from one sample in a study of shared clonotypes between healthy human individuals. Generated by immunoSEQ multiplex PCR, the TCRdb table keeps only in-frame clones and is missing some. The sample yields fewer than 700,000 clones, around 77% seen once. Sequenced: PBMCs. The source is a woman aged 40 to 49 in good health. Some clones in this sample may be carry-over from other donors' samples. Each CDR3 is given with its conserved first and last residue. Fields, in order: clone size, V gene, D gene, J gene, CDR3 protein, CDR3 DNA. D genes are given only for firm matches. Some rows mark clone size as missing; the rest say once, few, many or name a class of expanded clone.

abundance: -
v_gene: TRBV7-8
d_gene: TRBD1
j_gene: TRBJ2-2
CDR3aa: CASSLDRVNTGELFF
CDR3nt: TGTGCCAGCAGCTTGGACAGGGTGAACACCGGGGAGCTGTTTTTT

abundance: -
v_gene: TRBV10-3
d_gene: -
j_gene: TRBJ1-1
CDR3aa: CAISPVHDGQLTKAFF
CDR3nt: TGTGCCATCAGTCCAGTGCACGACGGACAGTTAACGAAGGCTTTCTTT

abundance: -
v_gene: TRBV15
d_gene: -
j_gene: TRBJ1-1
CDR3aa: CATSRDKTEAFF
CDR3nt: TGTGCCACCAGCAGAGATAAAACTGAAGCTTTCTTT

abundance: once
v_gene: TRBV29-1
d_gene: -
j_gene: TRBJ2-7
CDR3aa: CSVTEYEQYF
CDR3nt: TGCAGCGTAACAGAGTACGAGCAGTACTTC

abundance: -
v_gene: TRBV25-1
d_gene: -
j_gene: TRBJ1-1
CDR3aa: CASRGAGMNTEAFF
CDR3nt: TGTGCCAGCCGGGGGGCAGGAATGAACACTGAAGCTTTCTTT

abundance: -
v_gene: TRBV19
d_gene: -
j_gene: TRBJ1-2
CDR3aa: CASRGLGRWGYTF
CDR3nt: TGTGCCAGTAGAGGCTTGGGGCGTTGGGGCTACACCTTC

abundance: -
v_gene: TRBV6-1
d_gene: -
j_gene: TRBJ2-2
CDR3aa: CASSRTVPNTGELFF
CDR3nt: TGTGCCAGCAGTAGGACGGTCCCGAACACCGGGGAGCTGTTTTTT

abundance: -
v_gene: TRBV5-1
d_gene: -
j_gene: TRBJ2-1
CDR3aa: CASSLGLSYNEQFF
CDR3nt: TGCGCCAGCAGCTTGGGACTATCGTACAATGAGCAGTTCTTC

abundance: -
v_gene: TRBV2
d_gene: -
j_gene: TRBJ2-3
CDR3aa: CASRITDTQYF
CDR3nt: TGTGCCAGCCGGATCACAGATACGCAGTATTTT

abundance: -
v_gene: TRBV19
d_gene: -
j_gene: TRBJ2-3
CDR3aa: CASSIDRDTQYF
CDR3nt: TGTGCCAGTAGTATAGATAGGGATACGCAGTATTTT

abundance: -
v_gene: TRBV25-1
d_gene: -
j_gene: TRBJ2-3
CDR3aa: CASSRQGTDTQYF
CDR3nt: TGTGCCAGCAGCCGACAGGGCACAGATACGCAGTATTTT

abundance: -
v_gene: TRBV5-4
d_gene: TRBD2
j_gene: TRBJ2-1
CDR3aa: CASSFGLAAFNEQFF
CDR3nt: TGTGCCAGCAGCTTTGGGCTAGCGGCCTTCAATGAGCAGTTCTTC

abundance: -
v_gene: TRBV19
d_gene: TRBD1
j_gene: TRBJ1-2
CDR3aa: CATLGDRTYGYTF
CDR3nt: TGTGCCACCCTCGGGGACAGAACTTATGGCTACACCTTC

abundance: -
v_gene: TRBV27
d_gene: -
j_gene: TRBJ2-2
CDR3aa: CASRPSYTGELFF
CDR3nt: TGTGCCAGCAGACCTTCCTACACCGGGGAGCTGTTTTTT

abundance: many
v_gene: TRBV5-1
d_gene: TRBD1
j_gene: TRBJ1-1
CDR3aa: CASSYRTGSSTEAFF
CDR3nt: TGCGCCAGCAGCTACCGGACAGGGTCATCGACTGAAGCTTTCTTT

abundance: -
v_gene: TRBV28
d_gene: -
j_gene: TRBJ1-2
CDR3aa: CASSLNPDPYGYTF
CDR3nt: TGTGCCAGCAGTTTGAATCCGGACCCCTATGGCTACACCTTC

abundance: -
v_gene: TRBV5-1
d_gene: -
j_gene: TRBJ2-1
CDR3aa: CASSLVESNIYNEQFF
CDR3nt: TGCGCCAGCAGCTTGGTTGAGTCGAATATCTACAATGAGCAGTTCTTC